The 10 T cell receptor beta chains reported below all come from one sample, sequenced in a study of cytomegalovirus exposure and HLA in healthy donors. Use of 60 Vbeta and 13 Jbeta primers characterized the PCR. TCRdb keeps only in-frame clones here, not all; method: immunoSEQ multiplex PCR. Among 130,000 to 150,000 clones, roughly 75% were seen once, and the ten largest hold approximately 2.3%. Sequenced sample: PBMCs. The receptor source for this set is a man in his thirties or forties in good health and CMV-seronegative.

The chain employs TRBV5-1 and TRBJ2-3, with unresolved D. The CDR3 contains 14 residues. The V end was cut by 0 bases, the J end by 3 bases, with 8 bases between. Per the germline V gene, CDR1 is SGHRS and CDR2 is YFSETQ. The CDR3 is CASSLGVGTDTQYF. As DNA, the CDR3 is TGCGCCAGCAGCTTGGGAGTCGGGACAGATACGCAGTATTTT.

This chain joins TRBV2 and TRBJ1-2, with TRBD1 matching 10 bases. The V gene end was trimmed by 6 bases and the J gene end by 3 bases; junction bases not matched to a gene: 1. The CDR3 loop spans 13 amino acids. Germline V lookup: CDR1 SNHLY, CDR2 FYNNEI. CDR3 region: CASRGTGDYGYTF. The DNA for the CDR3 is TGTGCCAGCAGGGGGACAGGGGACTATGGCTACACCTTC.

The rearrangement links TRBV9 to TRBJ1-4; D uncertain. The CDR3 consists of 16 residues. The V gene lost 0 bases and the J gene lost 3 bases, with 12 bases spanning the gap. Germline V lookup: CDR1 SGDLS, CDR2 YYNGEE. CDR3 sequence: CASSVAQTPANEKLFF. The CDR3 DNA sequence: TGTGCCAGCAGCGTAGCTCAAACCCCAGCTAATGAAAAACTGTTTTTT.

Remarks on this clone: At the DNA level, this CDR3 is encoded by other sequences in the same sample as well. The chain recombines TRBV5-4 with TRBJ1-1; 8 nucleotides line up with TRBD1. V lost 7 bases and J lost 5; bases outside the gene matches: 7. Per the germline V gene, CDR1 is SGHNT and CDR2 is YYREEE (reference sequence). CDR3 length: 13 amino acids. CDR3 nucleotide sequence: TGTGCCAGCTCCCAGGGGGCGGAAACTGAAGCTTTCTTT. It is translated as CASSQGAETEAFF. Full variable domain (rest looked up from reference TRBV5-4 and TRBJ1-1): ETGVTQSPTHLIKTRGQQVTLRCSSQSGHNTVSWYQQALGQGPQFIFQYYREEENGRGNFPPRFSGLQFPNYSSELNVNALELDDSALYLCASSQGAETEAFFGQGTRLTVV.

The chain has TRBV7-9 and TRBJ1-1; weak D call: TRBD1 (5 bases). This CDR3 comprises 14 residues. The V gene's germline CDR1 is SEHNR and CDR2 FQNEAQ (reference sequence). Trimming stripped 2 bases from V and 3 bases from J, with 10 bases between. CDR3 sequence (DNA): TGTGCCAGCAGCTTAACGGGGGGGTACACTGAAGCTTTCTTT. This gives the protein CASSLTGGYTEAFF.

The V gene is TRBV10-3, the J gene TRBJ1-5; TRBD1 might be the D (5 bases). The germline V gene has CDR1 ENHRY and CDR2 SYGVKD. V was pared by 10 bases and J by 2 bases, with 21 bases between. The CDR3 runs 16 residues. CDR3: CATHHGRGRGNQPQHF. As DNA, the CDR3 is TGTGCCACCCACCACGGGAGGGGTCGGGGCAATCAGCCCCAGCATTTT.

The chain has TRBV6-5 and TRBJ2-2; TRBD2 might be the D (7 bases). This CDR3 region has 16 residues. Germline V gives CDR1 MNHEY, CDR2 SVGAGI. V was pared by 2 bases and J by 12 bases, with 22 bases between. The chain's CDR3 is CASSYAGAITPGKLFF. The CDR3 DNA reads TGTGCCAGCAGTTACGCGGGGGCGATAACACCGGGGAAGCTGTTTTTT.

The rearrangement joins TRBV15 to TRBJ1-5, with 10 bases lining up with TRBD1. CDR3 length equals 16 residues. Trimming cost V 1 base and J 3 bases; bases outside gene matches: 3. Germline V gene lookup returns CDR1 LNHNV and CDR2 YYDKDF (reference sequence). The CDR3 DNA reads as TGTGCCACCAGCAGAGTAGGACAGGGGGACAATCAGCCCCAGCATTTT. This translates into CATSRVGQGDNQPQHF.

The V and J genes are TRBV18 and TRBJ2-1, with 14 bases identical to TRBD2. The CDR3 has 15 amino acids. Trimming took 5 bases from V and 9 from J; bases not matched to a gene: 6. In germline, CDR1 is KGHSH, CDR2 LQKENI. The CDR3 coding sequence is TGTGCCAGCTCAGGCGGTGGGACTAGCGGGAGTGAGCAGTTCTTC. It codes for CASSGGGTSGSEQFF.

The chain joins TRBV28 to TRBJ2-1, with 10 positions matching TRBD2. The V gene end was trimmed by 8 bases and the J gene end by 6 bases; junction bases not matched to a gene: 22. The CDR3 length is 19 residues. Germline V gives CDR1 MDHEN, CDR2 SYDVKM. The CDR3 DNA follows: TGTGCCAGCGGTACCCGACTAGCGGGCCAAATAAGGGGGATCAATGAGCAGTTCTTC. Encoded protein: CASGTRLAGQIRGINEQFF.